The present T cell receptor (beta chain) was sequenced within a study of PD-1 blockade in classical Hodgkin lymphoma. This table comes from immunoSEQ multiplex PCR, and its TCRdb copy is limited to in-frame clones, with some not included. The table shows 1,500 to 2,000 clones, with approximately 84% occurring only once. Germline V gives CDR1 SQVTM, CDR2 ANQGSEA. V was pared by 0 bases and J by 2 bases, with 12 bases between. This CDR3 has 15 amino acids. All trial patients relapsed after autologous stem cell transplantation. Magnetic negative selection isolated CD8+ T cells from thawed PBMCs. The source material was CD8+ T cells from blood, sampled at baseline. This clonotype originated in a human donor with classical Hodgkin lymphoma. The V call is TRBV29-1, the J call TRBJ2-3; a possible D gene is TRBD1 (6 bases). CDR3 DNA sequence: TGCAGCGTTGAAGAGGAACGGGACACCACAGATACGCAGTATTTT. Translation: CSVEEERDTTDTQYF.